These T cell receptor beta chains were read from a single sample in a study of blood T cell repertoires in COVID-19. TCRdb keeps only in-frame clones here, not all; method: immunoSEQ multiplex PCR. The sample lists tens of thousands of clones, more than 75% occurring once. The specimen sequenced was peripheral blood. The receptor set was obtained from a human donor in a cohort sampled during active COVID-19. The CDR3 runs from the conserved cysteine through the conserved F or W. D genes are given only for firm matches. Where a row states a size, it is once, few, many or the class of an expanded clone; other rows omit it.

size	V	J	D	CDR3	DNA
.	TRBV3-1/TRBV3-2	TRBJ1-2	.	CASSQLDFYGYTF	TGTGCCAGCAGCCAACTGGACTTCTATGGCTACACCTTC
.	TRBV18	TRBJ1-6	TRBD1	CASSQDGQGSANYSPLHF	TGTGCCAGCTCACAAGACGGACAGGGGTCGGCTAATTATTCACCCCTCCACTTT
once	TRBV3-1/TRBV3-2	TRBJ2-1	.	CASSHSYNEQFF	TGTGCCAGCAGCCACAGCTACAATGAGCAGTTCTTC
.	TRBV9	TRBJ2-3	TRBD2	CASSVFGGALIDTQYF	TGTGCCAGCAGCGTTTTCGGGGGGGCATTAATAGATACGCAGTATTTT
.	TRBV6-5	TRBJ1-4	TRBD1	CASSSRETGSEKLFF	TGTGCCAGCAGTTCGCGAGAGACAGGGAGCGAAAAACTGTTTTTT
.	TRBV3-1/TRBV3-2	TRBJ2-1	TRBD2	CASSQGLADFSYNEQFF	TGTGCCAGCAGCCAAGGCCTAGCGGACTTCTCCTACAATGAGCAGTTCTTC
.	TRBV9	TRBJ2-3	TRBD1	CASSVSPGGSTDTQYF	TGTGCCAGCAGCGTAAGTCCAGGGGGTTCAACAGATACGCAGTATTTT
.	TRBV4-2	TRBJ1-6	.	CASSQWGQRGNNSPLHF	TGTGCCAGCAGCCAATGGGGCCAGAGGGGGAATAATTCACCCCTCCACTTT
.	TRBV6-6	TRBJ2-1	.	CASSPRGGIGMHGEQFF	TGTGCCAGCAGTCCCCGAGGGGGAATTGGAATGCATGGTGAGCAGTTCTTC
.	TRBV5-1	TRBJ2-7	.	CASSFGGAYEQYF	TGCGCCAGCAGCTTTGGGGGGGCTTACGAGCAGTACTTC
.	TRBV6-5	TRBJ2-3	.	CASSKEPVYTQYF	TGTGCCAGCAGTAAGGAGCCCGTGTATACGCAGTATTTT
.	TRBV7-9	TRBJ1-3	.	CASSLAPTRERSSGNTIYF	TGTGCCAGCAGCTTAGCGCCTACGAGAGAACGGAGCTCTGGAAACACCATATATTTT
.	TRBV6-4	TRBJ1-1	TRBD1	CASSEGGAGTEAFF	TGTGCCAGCAGCGAAGGGGGCGCAGGGACTGAAGCTTTCTTT
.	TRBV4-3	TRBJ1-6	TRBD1	CASSPPPGQGSSPLHF	TGCGCCAGCAGCCCCCCCCCGGGACAGGGCAGTTCACCCCTCCACTTT
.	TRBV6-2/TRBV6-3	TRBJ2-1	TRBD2	CASSYAGGGYNEQFF	TGTGCCAGCAGTTACGCCGGGGGGGGGTACAATGAGCAGTTCTTC
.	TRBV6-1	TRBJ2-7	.	CASSESPSSYEQYF	TGTGCCAGCAGTGAATCTCCCAGCTCCTACGAGCAGTACTTC
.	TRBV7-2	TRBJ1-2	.	CASSTDRNYGYTF	TGTGCCAGCAGCACCGACAGGAACTATGGCTACACCTTC